This TCR beta chain was captured by sequencing in a study of shared clonotypes between healthy human individuals. Generated by immunoSEQ multiplex PCR, the TCRdb table keeps only in-frame clones and is missing some. This sample has hundreds of thousands of clones; approximately 96% occur once, and the top ten carry about 0.12%. Selected positively for CCR7 and CD45RO-negative, naive CD8 cells excluded terminally differentiated effector memory CD45RA+ cells. Per germline, CDR1 SGHRS and CDR2 YFSETQ. This CDR3 spans 12 amino acids. Trimming removed 4 bases at V and 6 bases at J, with 11 bases between. J is TRBJ2-7 and V is TRBV5-1; D may be TRBD1 or TRBD2 (6 bases each). The sequence was obtained from a woman between 25 and 40 years old in good health. Sequencing was performed on naive CD8+ T cells sorted from blood. The CDR3 nucleotides read TGCGCCAGCAGCCTAGGGGGGATCGAGCAGTACTTC. This sequence encodes CASSLGGIEQYF. The full variable domain, in which reference TRBV5-1 and TRBJ2-7 provide the parts outside the CDR3, is KAGVTQTPRYLIKTRGQQVTLSCSPISGHRSVSWYQQTPGQGLQFLFEYFSETQRNKGNFPGRFSGRQFSNSRSEMNVSTLELGDSALYLCASSLGGIEQYFGPGTRLTVT.